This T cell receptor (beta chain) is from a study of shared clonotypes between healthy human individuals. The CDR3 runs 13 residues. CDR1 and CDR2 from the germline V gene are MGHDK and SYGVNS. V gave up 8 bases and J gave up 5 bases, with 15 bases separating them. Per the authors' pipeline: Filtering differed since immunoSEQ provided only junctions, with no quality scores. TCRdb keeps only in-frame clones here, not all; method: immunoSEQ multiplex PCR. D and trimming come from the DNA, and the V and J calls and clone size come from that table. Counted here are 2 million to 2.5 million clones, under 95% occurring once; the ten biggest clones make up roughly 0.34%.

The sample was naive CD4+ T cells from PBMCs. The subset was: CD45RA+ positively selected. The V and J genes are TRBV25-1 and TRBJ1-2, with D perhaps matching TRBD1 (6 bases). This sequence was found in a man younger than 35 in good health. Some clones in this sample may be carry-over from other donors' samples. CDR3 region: CASRGGARYGYTF. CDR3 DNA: TGTGCCAGCCGTGGGGGGGCAAGGTATGGCTACACCTTC.